The clone carrying this T cell receptor (beta chain) has at least ten counts. The antigen remains undetermined. MiXCR was run by TCRdb on the 5' RACE reads, yielding one entry per CDR3 protein. The sample records about 240,000 distinct CDR3 sequences, over 9.5% being singletons. The data are from a study of CD8 T cells in ankylosing spondylitis. Findings and caveats of the study: Blood of patients with ankylosing spondylitis appeared to be characterized by a TCR beta motif of several highly homologous variants. Disease-linked clones displayed a CD8+ phenotype and appeared relatively rarely in peripheral blood.

Trimming at V came to 5 bases and at J to 1 base, leaving 14 bases not matched to a gene. Germline assignment: CDR1 DFQATT and CDR2 SNEGSKA (reference sequence). The CDR3 runs 17 residues. The TCR sequence derives from a male donor with ankylosing spondylitis or in good health (not recorded which). Sequencing was performed on blood, either unsorted or a sorted T cell fraction (not recorded which). The J gene is TRBJ2-3, the V gene TRBV20-1; 8 positions match TRBD2. This CDR3 reads CSAQSRTSWFCTDTQYF. The CDR3 coding sequence is TGCAGTGCTCAATCTCGGACTAGCTGGTTTTGCACAGATACGCAGTATTTT.